This TCR beta chain was retrieved from a study of blood T cell repertoires in COVID-19. Some clones are missing from TCRdb's copy, which holds only in-frame ones; the method was immunoSEQ multiplex PCR. The sample carries 300,000 to 450,000 clones, around 89% recorded once. The CDR3 covers 13 residues. Germline CDR1 LNHDA, CDR2 SQIVND (reference sequence). V lost 4 bases, J lost 11 bases, and 6 bases stayed unmatched. Individuals drawn from 24 US areas were roughly 18 to 95 years old. Symptom resolution, clearance, or two negative PCRs marked donors in Cohort 3 as recovered. The clonotype was recovered from a woman aged 18 to 35 who had recovered from COVID-19. The chain links TRBV19 to TRBJ2-3; 10 positions match TRBD1. The sequenced material came from PBMCs or T cells enriched from blood (not recorded which). In DNA form, the CDR3 reads TGTGCCAGTAGTACCGGGACAGGGGTGAAGCAGTATTTT. It is translated as CASSTGTGVKQYF.